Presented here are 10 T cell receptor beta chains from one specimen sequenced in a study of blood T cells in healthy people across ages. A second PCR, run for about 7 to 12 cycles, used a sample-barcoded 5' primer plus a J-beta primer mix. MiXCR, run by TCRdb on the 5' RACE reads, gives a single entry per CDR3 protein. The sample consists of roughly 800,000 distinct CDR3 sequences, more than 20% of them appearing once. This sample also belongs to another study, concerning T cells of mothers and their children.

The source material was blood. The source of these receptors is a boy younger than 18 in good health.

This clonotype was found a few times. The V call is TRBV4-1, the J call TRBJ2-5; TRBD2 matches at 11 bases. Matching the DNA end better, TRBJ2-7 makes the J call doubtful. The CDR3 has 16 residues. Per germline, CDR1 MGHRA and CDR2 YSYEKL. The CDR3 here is CASSQETSGNSYEQYF. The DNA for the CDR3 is TGCGCCAGCAGCCAAGAGACTAGCGGGAACTCCTACGAGCAGTACTTC.

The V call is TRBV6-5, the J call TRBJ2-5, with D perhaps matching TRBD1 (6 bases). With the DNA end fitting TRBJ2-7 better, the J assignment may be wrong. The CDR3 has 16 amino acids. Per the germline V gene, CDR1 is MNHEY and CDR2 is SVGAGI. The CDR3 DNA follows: TGTGCCAGCAGTTACTCGGTGGTGGACAGTTCCTACGAGCAGTACTTC. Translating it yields CASSYSVVDSSYEQYF.

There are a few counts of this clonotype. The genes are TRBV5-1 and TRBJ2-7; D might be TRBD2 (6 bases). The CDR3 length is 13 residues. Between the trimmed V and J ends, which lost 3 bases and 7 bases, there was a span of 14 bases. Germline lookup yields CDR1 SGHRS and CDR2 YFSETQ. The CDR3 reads CASSSDRGLEQYF. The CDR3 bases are TGCGCCAGCAGCTCAGACCGGGGGTTAGAGCAGTACTTC. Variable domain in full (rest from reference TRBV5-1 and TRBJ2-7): KAGVTQTPRYLIKTRGQQVTLSCSPISGHRSVSWYQQTPGQGLQFLFEYFSETQRNKGNFPGRFSGRQFSNSRSEMNVSTLELGDSALYLCASSSDRGLEQYFGPGTRLTVT.

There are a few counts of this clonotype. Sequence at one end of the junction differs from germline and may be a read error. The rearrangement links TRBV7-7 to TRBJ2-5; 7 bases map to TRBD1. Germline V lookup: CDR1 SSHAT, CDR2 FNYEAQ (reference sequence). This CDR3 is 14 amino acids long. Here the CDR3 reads CASSKTGAEETQYF. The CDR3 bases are TGTGCTAGCAGCAAAACAGGGGCCGAAGAGACCCAGTACTTC.

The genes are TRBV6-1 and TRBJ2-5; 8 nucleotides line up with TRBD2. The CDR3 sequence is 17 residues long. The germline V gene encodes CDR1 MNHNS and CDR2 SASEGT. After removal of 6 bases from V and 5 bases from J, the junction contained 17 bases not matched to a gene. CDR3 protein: CASREHFLAGSSETQYF. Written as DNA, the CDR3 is TGTGCCAGCAGGGAACATTTCTTAGCGGGATCTTCCGAGACCCAGTACTTC.

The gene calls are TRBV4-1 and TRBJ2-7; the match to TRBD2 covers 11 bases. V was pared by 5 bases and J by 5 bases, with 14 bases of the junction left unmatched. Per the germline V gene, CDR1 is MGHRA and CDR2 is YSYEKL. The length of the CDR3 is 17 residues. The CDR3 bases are TGCGCCAGCAGCACTCCCGGCACTAGCGGGAGTTTAAACGAGCAGTACTTC. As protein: CASSTPGTSGSLNEQYF.

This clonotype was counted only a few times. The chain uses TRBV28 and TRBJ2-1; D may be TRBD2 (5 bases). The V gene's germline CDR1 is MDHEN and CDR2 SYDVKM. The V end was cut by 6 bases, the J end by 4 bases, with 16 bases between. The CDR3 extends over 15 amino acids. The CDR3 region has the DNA TGTGCCAGCAGCCTACAGTCGCGAGGGTACAATGAGCAGTTCTTC. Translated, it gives CASSLQSRGYNEQFF.

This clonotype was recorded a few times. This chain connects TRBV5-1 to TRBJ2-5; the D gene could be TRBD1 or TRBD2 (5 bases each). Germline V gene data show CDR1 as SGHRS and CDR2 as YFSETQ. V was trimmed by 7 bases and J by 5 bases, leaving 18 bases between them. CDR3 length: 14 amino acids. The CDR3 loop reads CASGLGHRPETQYF. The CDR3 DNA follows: TGCGCCAGCGGACTGGGGCATAGGCCGGAGACCCAGTACTTC.

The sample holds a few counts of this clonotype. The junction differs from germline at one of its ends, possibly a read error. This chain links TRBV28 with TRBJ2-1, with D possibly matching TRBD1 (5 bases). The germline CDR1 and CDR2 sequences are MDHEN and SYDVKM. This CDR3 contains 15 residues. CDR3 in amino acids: CASSVGDLSYNEQLF. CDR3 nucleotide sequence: TGTGCCAGCAGCGTAGGGGATTTGTCCTACAATGAGCAGCTCTTC. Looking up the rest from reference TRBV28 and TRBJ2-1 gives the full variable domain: DVKVTQSSRYLVKRTGEKVFLECVQDMDHENMFWYRQDPGLGLRLIYFSYDVKMKEKGDIPEGYSVSREKKERFSLILESASTNQTSMYLCASSVGDLSYNEQLFGPGTRLTVL.

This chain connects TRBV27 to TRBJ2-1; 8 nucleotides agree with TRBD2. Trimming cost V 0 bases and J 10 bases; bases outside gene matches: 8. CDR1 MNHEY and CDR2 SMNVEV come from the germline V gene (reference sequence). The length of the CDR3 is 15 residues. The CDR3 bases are TGTGCCAGCAGTTTATCCGGGACTAGTGTCTCGGAGCAGTTCTTC. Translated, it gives CASSLSGTSVSEQFF.